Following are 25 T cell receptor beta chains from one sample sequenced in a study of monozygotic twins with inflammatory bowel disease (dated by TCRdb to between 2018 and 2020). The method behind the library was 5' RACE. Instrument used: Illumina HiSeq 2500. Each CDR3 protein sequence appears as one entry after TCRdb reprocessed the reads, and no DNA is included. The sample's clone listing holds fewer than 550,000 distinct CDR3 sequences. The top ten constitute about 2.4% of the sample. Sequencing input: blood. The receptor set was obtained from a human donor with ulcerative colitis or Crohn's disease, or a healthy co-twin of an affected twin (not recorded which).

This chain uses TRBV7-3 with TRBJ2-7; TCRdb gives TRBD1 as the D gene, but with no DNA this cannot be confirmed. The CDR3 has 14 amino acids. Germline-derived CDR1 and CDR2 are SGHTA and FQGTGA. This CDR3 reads CASSPHPSRYEQYF.

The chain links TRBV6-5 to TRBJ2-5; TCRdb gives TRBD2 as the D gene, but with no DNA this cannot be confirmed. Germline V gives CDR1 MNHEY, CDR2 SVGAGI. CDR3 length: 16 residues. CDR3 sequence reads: CASSYSGLAGEETQYF.

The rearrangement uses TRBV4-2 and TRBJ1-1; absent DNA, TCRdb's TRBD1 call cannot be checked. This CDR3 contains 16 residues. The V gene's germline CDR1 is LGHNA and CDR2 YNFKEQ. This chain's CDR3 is CASSQVWGASTSEAFF.

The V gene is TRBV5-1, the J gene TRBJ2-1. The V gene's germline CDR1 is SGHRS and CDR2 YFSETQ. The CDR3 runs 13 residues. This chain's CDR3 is CASSREGNNEQFF.

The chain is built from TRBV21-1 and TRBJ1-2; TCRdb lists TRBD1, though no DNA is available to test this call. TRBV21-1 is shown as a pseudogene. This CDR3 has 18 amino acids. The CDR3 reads CASSKDITLPEDNYGYTF.

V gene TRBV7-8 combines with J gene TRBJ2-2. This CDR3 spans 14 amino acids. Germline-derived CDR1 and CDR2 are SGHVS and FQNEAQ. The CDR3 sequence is CASSLARITGELFF.

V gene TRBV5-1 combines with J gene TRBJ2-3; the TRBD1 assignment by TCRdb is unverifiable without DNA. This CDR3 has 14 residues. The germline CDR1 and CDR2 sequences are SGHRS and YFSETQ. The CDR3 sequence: CASRTAGSTDTQYF.

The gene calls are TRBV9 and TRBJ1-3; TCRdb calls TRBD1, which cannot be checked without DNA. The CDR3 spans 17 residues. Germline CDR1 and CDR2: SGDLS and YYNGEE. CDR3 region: CASSVEAQGFTGNTIYF.

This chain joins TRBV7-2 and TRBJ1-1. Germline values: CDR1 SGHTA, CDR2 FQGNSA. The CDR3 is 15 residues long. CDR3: CASSLVITEATEAFF.

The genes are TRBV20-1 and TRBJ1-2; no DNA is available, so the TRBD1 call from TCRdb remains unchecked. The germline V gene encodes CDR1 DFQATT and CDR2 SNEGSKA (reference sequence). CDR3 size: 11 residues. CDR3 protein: CSANDRGDYTF.

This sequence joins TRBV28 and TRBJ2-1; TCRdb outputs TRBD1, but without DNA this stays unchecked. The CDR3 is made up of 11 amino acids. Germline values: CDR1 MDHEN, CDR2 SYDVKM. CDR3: CASSLGEEQFF.

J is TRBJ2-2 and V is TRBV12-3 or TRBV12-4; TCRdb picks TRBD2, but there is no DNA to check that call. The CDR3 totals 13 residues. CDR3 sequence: CASRAGSTGELFF.

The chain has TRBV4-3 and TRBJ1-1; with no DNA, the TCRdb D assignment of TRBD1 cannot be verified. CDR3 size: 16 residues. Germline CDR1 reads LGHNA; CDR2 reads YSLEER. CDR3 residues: CASSQYRLGTDTEAFF.

CDR3 sequence reads: CASSPDNLQALHF. The gene calls are TRBV5-1 and TRBJ1-6. CDR3 length: 13 amino acids. CDR1 is SGHRS and CDR2 is YFSETQ in the germline V gene.

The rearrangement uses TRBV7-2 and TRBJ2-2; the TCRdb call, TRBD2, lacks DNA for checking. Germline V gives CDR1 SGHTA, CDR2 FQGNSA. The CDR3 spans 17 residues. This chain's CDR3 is CASRILAGARNTGELFF.

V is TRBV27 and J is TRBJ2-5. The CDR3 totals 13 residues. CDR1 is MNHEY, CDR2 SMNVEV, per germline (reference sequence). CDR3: CASSTTTSGTQYF.

The CDR3: CASRDGDTWKTQYF. V and J are TRBV9 and TRBJ2-5; TCRdb lists TRBD1, though no DNA is available to test this call. CDR1 SGDLS and CDR2 YYNGEE come from the germline V gene. The CDR3 runs 14 residues.

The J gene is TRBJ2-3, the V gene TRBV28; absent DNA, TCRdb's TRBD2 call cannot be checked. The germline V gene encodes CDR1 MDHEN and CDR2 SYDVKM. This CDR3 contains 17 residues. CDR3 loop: CASSLLRERGRADTQYF.

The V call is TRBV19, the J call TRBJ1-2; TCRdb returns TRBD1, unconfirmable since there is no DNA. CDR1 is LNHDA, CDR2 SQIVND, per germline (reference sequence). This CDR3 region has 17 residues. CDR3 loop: CASSIDLRGRTRGGYTF.

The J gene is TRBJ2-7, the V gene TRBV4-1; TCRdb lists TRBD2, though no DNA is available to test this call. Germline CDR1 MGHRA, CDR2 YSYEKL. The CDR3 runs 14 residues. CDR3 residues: CASSQEGGYYEQYF.

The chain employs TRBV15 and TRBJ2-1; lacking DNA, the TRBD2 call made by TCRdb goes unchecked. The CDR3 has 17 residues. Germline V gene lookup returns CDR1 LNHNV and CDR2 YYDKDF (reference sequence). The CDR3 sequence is CATSRHPGLNSYNEQFF.

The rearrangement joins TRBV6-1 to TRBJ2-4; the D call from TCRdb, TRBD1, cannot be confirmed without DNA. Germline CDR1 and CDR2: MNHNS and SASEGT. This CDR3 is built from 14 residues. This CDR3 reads CASSLRLQGDIQYF.

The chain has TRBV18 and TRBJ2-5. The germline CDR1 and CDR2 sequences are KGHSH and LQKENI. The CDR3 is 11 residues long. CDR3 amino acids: CASSPKETQYF.

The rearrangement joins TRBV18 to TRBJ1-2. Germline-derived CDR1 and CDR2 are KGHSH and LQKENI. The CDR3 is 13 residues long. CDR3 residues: CASSPDKNYGYTF.

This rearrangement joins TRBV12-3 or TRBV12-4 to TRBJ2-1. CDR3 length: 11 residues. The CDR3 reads CASTKAKEQFF.